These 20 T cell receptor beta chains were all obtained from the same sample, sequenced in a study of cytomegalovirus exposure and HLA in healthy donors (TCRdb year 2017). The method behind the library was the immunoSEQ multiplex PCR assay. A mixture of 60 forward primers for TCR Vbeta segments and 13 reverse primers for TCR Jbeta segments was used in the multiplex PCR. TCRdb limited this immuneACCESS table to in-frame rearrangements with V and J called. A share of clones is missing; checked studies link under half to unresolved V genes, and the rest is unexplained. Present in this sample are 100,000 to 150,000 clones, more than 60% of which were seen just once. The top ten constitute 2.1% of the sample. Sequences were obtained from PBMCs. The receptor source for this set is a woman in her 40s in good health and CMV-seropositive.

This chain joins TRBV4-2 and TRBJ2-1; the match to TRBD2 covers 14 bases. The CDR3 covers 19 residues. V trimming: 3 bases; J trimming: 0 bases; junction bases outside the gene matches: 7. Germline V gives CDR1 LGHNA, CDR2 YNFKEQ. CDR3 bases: TGTGCCAGCAGCCAGGGACTAGCGGGGGTGGAAAGCTCCTACAATGAGCAGTTCTTC. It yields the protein CASSQGLAGVESSYNEQFF.

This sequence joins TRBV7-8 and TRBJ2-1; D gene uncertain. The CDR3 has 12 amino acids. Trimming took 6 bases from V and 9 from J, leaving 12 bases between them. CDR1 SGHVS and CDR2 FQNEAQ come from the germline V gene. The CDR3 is CASSLDTGEQFF. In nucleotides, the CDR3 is TGTGCCAGCAGTTTGGATACGGGTGAGCAGTTCTTC.

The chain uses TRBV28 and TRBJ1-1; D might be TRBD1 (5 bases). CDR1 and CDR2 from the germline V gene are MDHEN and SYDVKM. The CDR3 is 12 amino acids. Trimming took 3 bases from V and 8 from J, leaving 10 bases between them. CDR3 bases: TGTGCCAGCAGTTTCAAGACAGCCGAAGCTTTCTTT. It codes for CASSFKTAEAFF. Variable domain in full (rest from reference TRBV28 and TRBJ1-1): DVKVTQSSRYLVKRTGEKVFLECVQDMDHENMFWYRQDPGLGLRLIYFSYDVKMKEKGDIPEGYSVSREKKERFSLILESASTNQTSMYLCASSFKTAEAFFGQGTRLTVV.

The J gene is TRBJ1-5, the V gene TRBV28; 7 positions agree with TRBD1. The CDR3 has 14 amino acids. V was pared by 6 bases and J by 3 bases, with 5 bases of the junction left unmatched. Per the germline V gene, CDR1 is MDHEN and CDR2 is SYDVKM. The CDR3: CASRTQGNNQPQHF. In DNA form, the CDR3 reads TGTGCCAGCAGGACACAGGGGAACAATCAGCCCCAGCATTTT.

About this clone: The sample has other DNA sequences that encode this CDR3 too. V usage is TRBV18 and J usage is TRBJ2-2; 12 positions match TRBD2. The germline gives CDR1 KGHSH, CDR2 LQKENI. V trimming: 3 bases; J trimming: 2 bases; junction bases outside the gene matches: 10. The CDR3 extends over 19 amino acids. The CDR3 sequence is CASSPLSTGLAGNTGELFF. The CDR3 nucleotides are TGTGCCAGCTCACCTTTGTCGACGGGACTAGCGGGCAACACCGGGGAGCTGTTTTTT.

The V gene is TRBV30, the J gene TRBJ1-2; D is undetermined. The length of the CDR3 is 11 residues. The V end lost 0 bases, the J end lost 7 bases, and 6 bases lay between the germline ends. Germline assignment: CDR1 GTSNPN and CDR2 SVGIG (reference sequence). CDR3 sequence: CAWSVFSGYTF. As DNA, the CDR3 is TGTGCCTGGAGTGTATTCTCTGGCTACACCTTC.

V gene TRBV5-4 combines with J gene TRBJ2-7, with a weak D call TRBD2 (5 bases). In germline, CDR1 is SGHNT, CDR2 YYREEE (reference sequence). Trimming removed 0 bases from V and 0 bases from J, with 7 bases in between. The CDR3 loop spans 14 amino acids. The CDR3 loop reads CASSLELVSYEQYF. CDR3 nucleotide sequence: TGTGCCAGCAGCTTGGAACTAGTCTCCTACGAGCAGTACTTC.

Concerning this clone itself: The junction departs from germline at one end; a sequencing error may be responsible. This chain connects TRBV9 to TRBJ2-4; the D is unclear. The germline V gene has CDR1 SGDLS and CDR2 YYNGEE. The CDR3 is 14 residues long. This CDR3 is CASSVVPPTAQAFF. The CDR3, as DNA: TGTGCCAGCAGCGTAGTCCCCCCGACCGCCCAGGCGTTCTTC.

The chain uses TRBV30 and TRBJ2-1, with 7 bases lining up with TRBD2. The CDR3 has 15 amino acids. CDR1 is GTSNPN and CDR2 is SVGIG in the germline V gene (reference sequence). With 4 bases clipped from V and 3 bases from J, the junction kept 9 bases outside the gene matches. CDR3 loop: CAWTPGRNIYNEQFF. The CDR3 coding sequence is TGTGCCTGGACCCCCGGGAGGAATATCTACAATGAGCAGTTCTTC.

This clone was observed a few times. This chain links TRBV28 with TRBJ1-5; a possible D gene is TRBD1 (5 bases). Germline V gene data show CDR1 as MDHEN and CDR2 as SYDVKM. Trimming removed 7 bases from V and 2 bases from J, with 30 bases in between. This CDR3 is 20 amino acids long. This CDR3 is CASNFRPQDYEGFGNQPQHF. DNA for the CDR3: TGTGCCAGCAATTTCCGGCCCCAGGACTACGAGGGGTTTGGCAATCAGCCCCAGCATTTT.

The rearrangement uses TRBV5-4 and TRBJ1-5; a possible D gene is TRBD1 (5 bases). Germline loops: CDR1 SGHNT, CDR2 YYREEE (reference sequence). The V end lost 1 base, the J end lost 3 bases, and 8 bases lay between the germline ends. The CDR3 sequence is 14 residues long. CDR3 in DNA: TGTGCCAGCAGCTTGAAGGGGAACAATCAGCCCCAGCATTTT. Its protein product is CASSLKGNNQPQHF.

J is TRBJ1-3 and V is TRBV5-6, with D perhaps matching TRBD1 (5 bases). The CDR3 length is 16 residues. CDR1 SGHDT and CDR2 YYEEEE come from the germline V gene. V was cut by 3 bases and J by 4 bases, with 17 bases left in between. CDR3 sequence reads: CASSSGRGFSGNTIYF. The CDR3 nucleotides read TGTGCCAGCAGCTCAGGAAGGGGATTTAGCGGAAACACCATATATTTT.

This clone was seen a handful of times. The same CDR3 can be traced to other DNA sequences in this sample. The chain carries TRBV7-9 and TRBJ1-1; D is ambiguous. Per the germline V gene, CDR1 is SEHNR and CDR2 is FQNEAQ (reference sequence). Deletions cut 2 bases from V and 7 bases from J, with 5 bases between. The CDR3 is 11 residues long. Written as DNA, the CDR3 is TGTGCCAGCAGCTTAACCGGTGAAGCTTTCTTT. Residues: CASSLTGEAFF.

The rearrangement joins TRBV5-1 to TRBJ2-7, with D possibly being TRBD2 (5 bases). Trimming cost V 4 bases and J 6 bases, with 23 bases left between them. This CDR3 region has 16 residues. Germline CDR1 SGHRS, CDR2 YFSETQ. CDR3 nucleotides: TGCGCCAGCAGCCCGGCCGTGAGGGCGGCTACGAGCGAGCAGTACTTC. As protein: CASSPAVRAATSEQYF.

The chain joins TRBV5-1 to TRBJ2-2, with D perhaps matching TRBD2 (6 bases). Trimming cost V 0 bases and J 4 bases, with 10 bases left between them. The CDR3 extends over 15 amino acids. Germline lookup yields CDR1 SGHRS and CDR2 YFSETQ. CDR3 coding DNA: TGCGCCAGCAGCTTGGCGGGAGTCGGCACCGGGGAGCTGTTTTTT. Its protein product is CASSLAGVGTGELFF.

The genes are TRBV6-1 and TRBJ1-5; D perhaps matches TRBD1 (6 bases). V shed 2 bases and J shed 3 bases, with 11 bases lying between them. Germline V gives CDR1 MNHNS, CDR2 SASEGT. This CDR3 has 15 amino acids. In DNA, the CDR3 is TGTGCCAGCAGTGAAAGGGGGGGCTACAATCAGCCCCAGCATTTT. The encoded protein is CASSERGGYNQPQHF.

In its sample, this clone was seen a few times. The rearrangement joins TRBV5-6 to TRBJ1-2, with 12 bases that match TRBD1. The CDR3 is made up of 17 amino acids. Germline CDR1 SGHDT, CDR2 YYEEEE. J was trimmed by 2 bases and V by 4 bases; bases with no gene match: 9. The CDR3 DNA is TGTGCCAGCAGCGGGGGACAGGGGGCAAATCTGAACTATGGCTACACCTTC. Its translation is CASSGGQGANLNYGYTF.

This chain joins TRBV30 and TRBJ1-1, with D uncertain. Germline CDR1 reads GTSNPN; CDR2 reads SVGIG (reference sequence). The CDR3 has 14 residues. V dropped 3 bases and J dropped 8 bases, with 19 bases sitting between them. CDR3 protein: CAWSGRRGSREAFF. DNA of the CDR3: TGTGCCTGGAGCGGCCGACGGGGTAGTCGAGAAGCTTTCTTT.

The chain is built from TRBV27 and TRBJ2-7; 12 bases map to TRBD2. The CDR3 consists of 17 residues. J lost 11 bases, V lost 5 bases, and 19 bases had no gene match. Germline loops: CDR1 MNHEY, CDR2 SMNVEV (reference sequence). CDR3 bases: TGTGCCAGCAGTCCCTCGAGGACTAGCGGGGCCGGTAATTTAGAGTACTTC. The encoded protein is CASSPSRTSGAGNLEYF.

CDR3 bases: TGTGCCAGTAGTTCCCGGACTAGCGGGAGACACAATGAGCAGTTCTTC. The encoded protein is CASSSRTSGRHNEQFF. The rearrangement uses TRBV19 and TRBJ2-1; 13 bases map to TRBD2. V shed 5 bases and J 5 bases; nucleotides not matched to a gene: 6. CDR1 LNHDA and CDR2 SQIVND come from the germline V gene (reference sequence). This CDR3 spans 16 amino acids. The full variable domain, rest sourced from reference TRBV19 and TRBJ2-1, is DGGITQSPKYLFRKEGQNVTLSCEQNLNHDAMYWYRQDPGQGLRLIYYSQIVNDFQKGDIAEGYSVSREKKESFPLTVTSAQKNPTAFYLCASSSRTSGRHNEQFFGPGTRLTVL.